One and the same sample provided the 4 T cell receptor beta chains below, sequenced in a study of T cell responses to AZD1222 COVID-19 vaccine. Repertoires were generated with immunoSEQ multiplex PCR, while TCRdb's copy carries only in-frame clones and drops some. The sample has just under 150,000 clones, approximately 89% seen once. Sequencing was performed on peripheral blood, taken 28 days after the second AZD1222 dose. These receptors originate from an adult who received the AZD1222 COVID-19 vaccine.

This clone was recorded a few times. The J gene is TRBJ1-2, the V gene TRBV3-1 (or the pseudogene TRBV3-2); D uncertain. V was cut by 1 base and J by 4 bases, with 16 bases left in between. CDR3 length: 16 residues. CDR1 LGHDT and CDR2 YNNKEL come from the germline V gene (reference sequence). The CDR3 region has the DNA TGTGCCAGCAGCCAAGGCGGAGGCAGCCCATTCTATGGCTACACCTTC. Protein sequence: CASSQGGGSPFYGYTF.

The rearrangement links TRBV30 to TRBJ2-7, with D possibly being TRBD2 (6 bases). Trimming shortened V by 7 bases and J by 3 bases, and 19 bases separated the two germline ends. CDR1 and CDR2 from the germline V gene are GTSNPN and SVGIG (reference sequence). CDR3 size: 14 residues. The DNA of the CDR3 is TGTGCCTCGGGGTTAGGCCGGGGGTACTACGAGCAGTACTTC. Translating it yields CASGLGRGYYEQYF.

This clone was seen only once. The J gene is TRBJ2-1, the V gene TRBV24-1, with D tentatively TRBD1 or TRBD2 (5 bases each). This CDR3 region has 13 residues. The germline CDR1 and CDR2 sequences are KGHDR and SFDVKD. The germline V and J ends were trimmed by 4 bases and 12 bases, with 15 bases remaining between them. CDR3 coding DNA: TGTGCCACCAGTGACTCAAGCCTAGGGACGCAGTTCTTC. It specifies CATSDSSLGTQFF.

This chain links TRBV27 with TRBJ2-1; 8 bases line up with TRBD2. CDR1 and CDR2 from the germline V gene are MNHEY and SMNVEV (reference sequence). V shed 8 bases, J shed 3 bases, and the junction held 6 bases outside the gene matches. The CDR3 sequence is 14 residues long. CDR3 amino acids: CASHLAGNYNEQFF. CDR3 DNA sequence: TGTGCCAGCCACTTAGCGGGAAACTACAATGAGCAGTTCTTC.